This T cell receptor (beta chain) emerged from a study of PD-1 blockade in classical Hodgkin lymphoma. TCRdb keeps only in-frame clones here, not all; method: immunoSEQ multiplex PCR. The data show fewer than 100,000 clones, around 90% seen once. This CDR3 is built from 13 residues. V was cut by 4 bases and J by 0 bases, with 6 bases left in between. CDR1 and CDR2 (germline): MNHEY, SMNVEV (reference sequence). Each patient experienced a relapse that followed autologous stem cell transplantation, and brentuximab vedotin exposure varied. This TCR was recovered from a human donor with classical Hodgkin lymphoma. The input for sequencing was peripheral blood mononuclear cells (PBMCs), taken at baseline. The rearrangement joins TRBV27 to TRBJ1-1, with D unresolved. CDR3 nucleotide sequence: TGTGCCAGCAGTTGGCAGATGAACACTGAAGCTTTCTTT. Encoded protein: CASSWQMNTEAFF.